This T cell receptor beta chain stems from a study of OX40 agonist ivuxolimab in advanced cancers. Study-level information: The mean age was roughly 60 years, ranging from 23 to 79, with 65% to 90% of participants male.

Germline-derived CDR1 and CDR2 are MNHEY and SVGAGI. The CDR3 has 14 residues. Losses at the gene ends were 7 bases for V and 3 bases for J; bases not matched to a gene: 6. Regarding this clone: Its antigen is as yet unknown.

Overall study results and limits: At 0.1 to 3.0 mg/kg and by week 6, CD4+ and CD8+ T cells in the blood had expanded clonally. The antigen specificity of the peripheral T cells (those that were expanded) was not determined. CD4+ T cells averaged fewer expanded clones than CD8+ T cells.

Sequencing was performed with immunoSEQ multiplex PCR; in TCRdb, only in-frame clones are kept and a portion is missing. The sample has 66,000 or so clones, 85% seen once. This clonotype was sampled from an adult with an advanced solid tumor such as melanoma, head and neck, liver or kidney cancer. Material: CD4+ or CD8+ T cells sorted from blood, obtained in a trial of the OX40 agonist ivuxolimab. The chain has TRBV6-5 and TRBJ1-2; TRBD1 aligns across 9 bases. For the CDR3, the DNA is TGTGCCAGCATGGCCCGGACAGGGGACTATGGCTACACCTTC. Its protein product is CASMARTGDYGYTF.